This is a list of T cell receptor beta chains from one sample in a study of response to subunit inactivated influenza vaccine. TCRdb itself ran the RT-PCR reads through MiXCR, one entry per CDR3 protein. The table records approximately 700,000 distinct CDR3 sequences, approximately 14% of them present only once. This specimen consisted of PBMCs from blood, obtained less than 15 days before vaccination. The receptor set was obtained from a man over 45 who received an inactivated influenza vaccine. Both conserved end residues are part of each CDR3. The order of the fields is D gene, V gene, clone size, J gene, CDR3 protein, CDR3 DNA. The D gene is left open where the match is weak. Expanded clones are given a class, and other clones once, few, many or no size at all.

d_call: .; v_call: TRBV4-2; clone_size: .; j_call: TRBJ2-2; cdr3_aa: CASSQDLIGGNTGELFF; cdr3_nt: TGTGCCAGCAGCCAAGATCTTATAGGGGGTAACACCGGGGAGCTGTTTTTT
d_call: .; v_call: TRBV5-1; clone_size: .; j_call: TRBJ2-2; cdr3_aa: CASSYDTNTGELFF; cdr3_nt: TGCGCCAGCAGCTACGACACTAACACCGGGGAGCTGTTTTTT
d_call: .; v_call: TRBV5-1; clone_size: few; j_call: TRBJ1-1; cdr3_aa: CASSLGFGEDKAFF; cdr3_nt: TGCGCCAGCAGCTTGGGATTTGGGGAAGATAAAGCTTTCTTT
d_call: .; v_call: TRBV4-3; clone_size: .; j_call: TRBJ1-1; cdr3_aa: CASSQGIQNTEAFF; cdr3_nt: TGCGCCAGCAGCCAAGGGATACAGAACACTGAAGCTTTCTTT
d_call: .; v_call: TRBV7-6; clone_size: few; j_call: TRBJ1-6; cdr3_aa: CASSLGGESYNSPLHF; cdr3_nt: TGTGCCAGCAGCTTAGGGGGGGAGTCCTATAATTCACCCCTCCACTTT
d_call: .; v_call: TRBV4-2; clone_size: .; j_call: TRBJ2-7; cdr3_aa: CASSQDREISSYEQYF; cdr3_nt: TGTGCCAGCAGCCAAGATAGGGAGATTAGCTCCTACGAGCAGTACTTC
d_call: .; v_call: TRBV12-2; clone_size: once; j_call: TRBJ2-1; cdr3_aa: CASRFSYTSGSPEQFF; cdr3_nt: TGTGCAAGTCGCTTCAGTTATACTAGCGGGAGCCCTGAGCAGTTCTTC
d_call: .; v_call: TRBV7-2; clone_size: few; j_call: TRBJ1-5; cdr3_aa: CASSPSGVIQPQHF; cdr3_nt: TGTGCCAGCAGCCCTTCAGGGGTAATTCAGCCCCAGCATTTT
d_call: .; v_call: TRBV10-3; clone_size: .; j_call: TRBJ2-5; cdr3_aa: CAISERGSEQGTQYF; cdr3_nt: TGTGCCATCAGTGAACGGGGCAGCGAACAAGGGACCCAGTACTTC
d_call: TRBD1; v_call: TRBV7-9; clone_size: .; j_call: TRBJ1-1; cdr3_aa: CASSPGQARAAEAFF; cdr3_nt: TGTGCCAGCAGCCCCGGACAGGCCCGGGCGGCTGAAGCTTTCTTT
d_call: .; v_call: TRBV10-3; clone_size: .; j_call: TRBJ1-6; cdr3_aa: CATGGGRSPLHF; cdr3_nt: TGTGCCACCGGGGGGGGACGGTCACCCCTCCACTTT
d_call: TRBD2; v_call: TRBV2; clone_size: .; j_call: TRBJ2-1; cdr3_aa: CASSLTSQSSYNEQFF; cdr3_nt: TGTGCCAGCAGCCTGACTAGCCAGAGCTCCTACAATGAGCAGTTCTTC
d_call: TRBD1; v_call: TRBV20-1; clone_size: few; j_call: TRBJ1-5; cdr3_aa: CSAFRTGVSLSQPQHF; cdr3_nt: TGCAGTGCTTTCCGGACAGGGGTCAGCCTTTCACAGCCCCAGCATTTT
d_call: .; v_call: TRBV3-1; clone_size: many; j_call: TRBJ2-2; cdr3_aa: CASSQGSPGELFF; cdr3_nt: TGTGCCAGCAGCCAAGGGTCCCCCGGGGAGCTGTTTTTT
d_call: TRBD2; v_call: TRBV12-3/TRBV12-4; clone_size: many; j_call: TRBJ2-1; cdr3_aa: CASSLRLAGVHNEQFF; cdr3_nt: TGTGCCAGCAGTCTAAGACTAGCGGGGGTACACAATGAGCAGTTCTTC
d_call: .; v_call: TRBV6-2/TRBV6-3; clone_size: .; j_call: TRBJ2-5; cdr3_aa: CASNEDFRGETQYF; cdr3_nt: TGTGCCAGCAACGAAGATTTCCGAGGGGAGACCCAGTACTTC
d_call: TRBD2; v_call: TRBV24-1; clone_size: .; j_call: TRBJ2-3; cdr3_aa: CATSDPSGTRTDTQYF; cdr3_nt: TGTGCCACCAGTGATCCCAGCGGGACTCGCACAGATACGCAGTATTTT
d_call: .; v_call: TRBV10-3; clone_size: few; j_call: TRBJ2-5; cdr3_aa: CAISESMREETQYF; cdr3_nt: TGTGCCATCAGTGAGTCGATGAGGGAAGAGACCCAGTACTTC
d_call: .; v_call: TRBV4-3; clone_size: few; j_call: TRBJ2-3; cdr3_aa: CASSQHRLLADTQYF; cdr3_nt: TGCGCCAGCAGCCAGCACAGGCTCCTGGCAGATACGCAGTATTTT
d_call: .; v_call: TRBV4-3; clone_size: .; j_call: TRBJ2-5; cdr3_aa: CASSQDGRGRETQYF; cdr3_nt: TGCGCCAGCAGCCAAGATGGCCGGGGAAGGGAGACCCAGTACTTC
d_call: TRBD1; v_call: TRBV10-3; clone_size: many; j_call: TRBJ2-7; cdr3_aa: CAISGTGAGEQYF; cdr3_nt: TGTGCCATCAGTGGGACAGGGGCAGGCGAGCAGTACTTC
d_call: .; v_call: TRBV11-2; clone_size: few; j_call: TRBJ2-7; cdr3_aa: CASSLGVNYEQYF; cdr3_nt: TGTGCCAGCAGCTTGGGGGTCAACTACGAGCAGTACTTC
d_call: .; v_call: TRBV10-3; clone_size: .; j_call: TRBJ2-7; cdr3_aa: CAISRDRSYEQYF; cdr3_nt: TGTGCCATCAGCCGGGACCGCTCCTACGAGCAGTACTTC
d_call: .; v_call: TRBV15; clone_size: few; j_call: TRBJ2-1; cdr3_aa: CATSRTGPEQFF; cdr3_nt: TGTGCCACCAGCAGAACCGGCCCTGAGCAGTTCTTC
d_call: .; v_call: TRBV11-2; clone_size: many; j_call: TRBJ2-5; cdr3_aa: CASSLEFSEQETQYF; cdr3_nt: TGTGCCAGCAGCTTAGAATTCTCTGAACAAGAGACCCAGTACTTC
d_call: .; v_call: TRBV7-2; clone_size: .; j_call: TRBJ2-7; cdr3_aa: CASSLGSGTFSSYEQYF; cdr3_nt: TGTGCCAGCAGTCTAGGCTCGGGGACTTTCAGCTCCTACGAGCAGTACTTC
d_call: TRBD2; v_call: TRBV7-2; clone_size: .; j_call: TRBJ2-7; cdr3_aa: CASSPRWLAGSSYEQYF; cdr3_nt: TGTGCCAGCAGCCCTCGTTGGCTAGCGGGGAGCTCCTACGAGCAGTACTTC
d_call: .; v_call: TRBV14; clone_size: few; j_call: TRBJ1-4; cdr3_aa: CASSQARRGEKLFF; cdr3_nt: TGTGCCAGCAGCCAAGCCAGGAGGGGGGAAAAACTGTTTTTT
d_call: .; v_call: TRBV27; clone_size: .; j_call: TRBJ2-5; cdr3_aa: CASTIETQYF; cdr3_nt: TGTGCCAGCACTATAGAGACCCAGTACTTC
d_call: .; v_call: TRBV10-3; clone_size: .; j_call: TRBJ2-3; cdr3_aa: CAISESQIRGGVNTQYF; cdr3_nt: TGTGCCATCAGTGAGTCGCAGATCAGGGGGGGTGTAAATACGCAGTATTTT
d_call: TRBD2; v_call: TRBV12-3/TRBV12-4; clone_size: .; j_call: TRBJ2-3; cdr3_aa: CASSFLVAGGVGTDTQYF; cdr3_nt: TGTGCCAGCAGTTTTTTGGTAGCGGGGGGGGTAGGTACAGATACGCAGTATTTT
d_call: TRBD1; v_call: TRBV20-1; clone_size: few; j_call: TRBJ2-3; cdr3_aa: CSASRDSGTDTQYF; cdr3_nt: TGCAGTGCTAGCCGGGACAGCGGCACAGATACGCAGTATTTT
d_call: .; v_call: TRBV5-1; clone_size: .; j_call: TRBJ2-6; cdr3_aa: CASSLGTFLSGANVLTF; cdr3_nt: TGCGCCAGCAGCTTGGGGACATTCCTCTCTGGGGCCAACGTCCTGACTTTC
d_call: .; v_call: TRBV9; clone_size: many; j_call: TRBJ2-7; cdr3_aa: CASSPRVLDEQYF; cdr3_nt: TGTGCCAGCAGCCCCCGAGTGCTCGACGAGCAGTACTTC
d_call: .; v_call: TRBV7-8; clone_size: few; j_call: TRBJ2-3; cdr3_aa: CASSLVGRGLTDTQYF; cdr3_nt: TGTGCCAGCAGCTTAGTCGGGAGAGGGTTGACAGATACGCAGTATTTT
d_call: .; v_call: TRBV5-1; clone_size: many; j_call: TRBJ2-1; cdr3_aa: CASSLLEGNYNEQFF; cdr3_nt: TGCGCCAGCAGCCTCCTGGAGGGGAATTACAATGAGCAGTTCTTC
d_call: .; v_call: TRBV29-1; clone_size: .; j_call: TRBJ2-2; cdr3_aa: CSVGTGAGTGELFF; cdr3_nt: TGCAGCGTTGGAACGGGGGCGGGCACCGGGGAGCTGTTTTTT
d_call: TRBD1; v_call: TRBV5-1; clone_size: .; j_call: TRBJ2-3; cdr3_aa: CASSLVPVAPQGKYF; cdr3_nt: TGCGCCAGCAGCTTGGTTCCCGTCGCCCCACAGGGGAAGTATTTT
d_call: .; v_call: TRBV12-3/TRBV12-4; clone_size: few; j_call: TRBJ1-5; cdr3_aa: CASSSPQTTGGSQHF; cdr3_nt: TGTGCCAGCAGTTCACCACAAACAACCGGTGGATCCCAGCATTTT
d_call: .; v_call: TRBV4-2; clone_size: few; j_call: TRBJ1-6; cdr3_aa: CASSQAGGDGVTLHF; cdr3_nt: TGTGCCAGCAGCCAAGCTGGGGGGGACGGCGTAACCCTCCACTTT
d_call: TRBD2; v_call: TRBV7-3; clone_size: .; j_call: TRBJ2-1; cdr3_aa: CASSPEIAGQGRGEQFF; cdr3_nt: TGTGCCAGCAGCCCCGAAATAGCGGGCCAGGGCCGGGGTGAGCAGTTCTTC
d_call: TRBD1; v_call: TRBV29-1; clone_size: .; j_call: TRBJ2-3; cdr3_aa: CSVHSDRARTDTQYF; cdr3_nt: TGCAGCGTGCATTCGGACAGGGCGAGGACAGATACGCAGTATTTT